Below are 4 T cell receptor beta chains sequenced from a single sample in a study of cytomegalovirus exposure and HLA in healthy donors. The study ran its PCR with 60 Vbeta and 13 Jbeta primers. Clones were read by immunoSEQ multiplex PCR, and TCRdb kept only the in-frame ones, dropping some. Of some 94,000 clones in the sample, roughly 63% were seen once. The material sequenced was PBMCs. The source of these receptors is a man aged 50-59 years in good health and CMV-seronegative.

This rearrangement joins TRBV5-6 to TRBJ1-2; TRBD1 aligns across 7 bases. The CDR3 runs to 17 residues. Germline loops: CDR1 SGHDT, CDR2 YYEEEE. The junction had 13 bases not matched to a gene; V was cut back by 0 bases and J by 5 bases. In DNA, the CDR3 is TGTGCCAGCAGCTTGGTGTCGCTCGGGGACAGTCATTATGGCTACACCTTC. Protein sequence: CASSLVSLGDSHYGYTF.

The chain couples TRBV5-1 to TRBJ2-2; possible D gene TRBD2, 6 bases. CDR3 length: 15 amino acids. Trimming shortened V by 3 bases and J by 4 bases, and 13 bases separated the two germline ends. Germline V CDR1 and CDR2: SGHRS, YFSETQ. The CDR3 sequence is CASSSTAGLTGELFF. Here the CDR3 DNA reads TGCGCCAGCAGCTCCACAGCGGGCCTCACCGGGGAGCTGTTTTTT. The full variable domain, its missing parts supplied by reference TRBV5-1 and TRBJ2-2, is KAGVTQTPRYLIKTRGQQVTLSCSPISGHRSVSWYQQTPGQGLQFLFEYFSETQRNKGNFPGRFSGRQFSNSRSEMNVSTLELGDSALYLCASSSTAGLTGELFFGEGSRLTVL.

This clone was seen only a few times. The chain combines TRBV5-1 with TRBJ1-6; D gene uncertain. The CDR3 sequence is 15 residues long. V shed 0 bases and J shed 5 bases, with 9 bases lying between them. Germline CDR1 reads SGHRS; CDR2 reads YFSETQ. The CDR3 region is CASSLDPGHNSPLHF. The CDR3 DNA follows: TGCGCCAGCAGCTTGGACCCGGGTCATAATTCACCCCTCCACTTT.

This clone was picked up a small number of times. The V and J genes are TRBV9 and TRBJ2-3; maybe TRBD2 (5 bases). The germline V gene encodes CDR1 SGDLS and CDR2 YYNGEE. V was trimmed by 0 bases and J by 2 bases, leaving 10 bases between them. The CDR3 extends over 15 amino acids. The CDR3 is CASSVVSSFTDTQYF. CDR3 in DNA: TGTGCCAGCAGCGTAGTCTCTAGCTTCACAGATACGCAGTATTTT.